Relative to its sample, the clone carrying this TCR beta chain is medium-sized. Its antigen is not identified. This specimen includes other DNA sequences encoding the same CDR3. There were likely unrecorded immune exposures, though donors were nominally healthy when sampled. It was with 60 Vbeta and 13 Jbeta primers that the PCR ran. Clones were read by immunoSEQ multiplex PCR, and TCRdb kept only the in-frame ones, dropping some. The profile shows about 50,000 clones, 80% to 85% of them singletons. The trim removed 3 bases at V and 4 bases at J, leaving 6 bases unmatched. Germline CDR1 is LGHNA and CDR2 is YSLEER. This CDR3 has 15 residues. This record comes from a study of cytomegalovirus exposure and HLA in healthy donors. Study observations and caveats: As a later analysis showed, a missense DCLRE1C variant was linked to trimming of TCR beta V- and J-genes. The authors enumerated roughly 180 TCR beta chains as linked to cytomegalovirus. Solely CMV serostatus was available to characterize immune exposure.

The sample taken for sequencing was PBMCs. The receptor was isolated from a man aged 25 to 40 in good health and CMV-seronegative. The chain recombines TRBV4-3 with TRBJ2-7, with 10 bases lining up with TRBD1. CDR3 bases: TGCGCCAGCAGCCACTCCGGGACAGGGGAGTACGAGCAGTACTTC. This codes for CASSHSGTGEYEQYF.